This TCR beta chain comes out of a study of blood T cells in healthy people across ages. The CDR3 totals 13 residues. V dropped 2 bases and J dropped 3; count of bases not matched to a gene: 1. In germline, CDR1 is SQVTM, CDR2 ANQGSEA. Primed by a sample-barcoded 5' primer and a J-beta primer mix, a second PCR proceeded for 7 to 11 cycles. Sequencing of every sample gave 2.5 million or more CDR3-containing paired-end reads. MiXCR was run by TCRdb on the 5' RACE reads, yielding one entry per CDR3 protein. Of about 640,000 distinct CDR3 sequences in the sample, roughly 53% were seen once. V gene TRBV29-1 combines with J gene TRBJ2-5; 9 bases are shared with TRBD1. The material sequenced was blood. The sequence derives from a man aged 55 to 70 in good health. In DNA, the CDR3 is TGCAGCGTTGAAACAGGGGGCGAAGAGACCCAGTACTTC. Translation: CSVETGGEETQYF.